The 21 T cell receptor beta chains below come from one sample, sequenced in a study of blood T cell repertoires in COVID-19. The protocol was immunoSEQ multiplex PCR, while the TCRdb copy is restricted to in-frame clones and leaves out a portion. The sample yields 160,000 or so clones, about 87% seen once. Sequencing was done on a sample of peripheral blood. These TCRs come from a woman in her forties or fifties with acute or convalescent COVID-19.

This clone was seen a single time. The V gene is TRBV7-7, the J gene TRBJ2-1, with 9 bases fitting TRBD2. This CDR3 region has 21 residues. V trimming: 2 bases; J trimming: 0 bases; junction bases outside the gene matches: 17. Germline V gene lookup returns CDR1 SSHAT and CDR2 FNYEAQ (reference sequence). CDR3 DNA sequence: TGTGCCAGCAGCTTAACCTCGACTAGCGGTCTCCAACTGACCTCCTACAATGAGCAGTTCTTC. This encodes CASSLTSTSGLQLTSYNEQFF. Based on the CDR3 plus reference TRBV7-7 and TRBJ2-1, the full variable domain is GAGVSQSPRYKVTKRGQDVTLRCDPISSHATLYWYQQALGQGPEFLTYFNYEAQPDKSGLPSDRFSAERPEGSISTLTIQRTEQRDSAMYRCASSLTSTSGLQLTSYNEQFFGPGTRLTVL.

J is TRBJ1-2 and V is TRBV6-6; 7 nucleotides line up with TRBD1. The trim removed 7 bases at V and 0 bases at J, leaving 5 bases unmatched. Germline V gene lookup returns CDR1 MNHNY and CDR2 SVGAGI (reference sequence). This CDR3 spans 14 amino acids. The CDR3 region is CASTEQGSNYGYTF. The CDR3 DNA reads TGTGCCAGCACCGAACAGGGGTCTAACTATGGCTACACCTTC.

The chain has TRBV9 and TRBJ1-2, with D unresolved. This CDR3 region has 14 residues. V was pared by 3 bases and J by 0 bases, with 9 bases between. CDR1 SGDLS and CDR2 YYNGEE come from the germline V gene. The chain's CDR3 is CASSGRSSNYGYTF. The CDR3 DNA reads TGTGCCAGCAGCGGGAGGAGCTCTAACTATGGCTACACCTTC.

The chain recombines TRBV18 with TRBJ1-1, with unresolved D. The V gene lost 1 base and the J gene lost 3 bases, with 6 bases spanning the gap. The CDR3 loop spans 13 amino acids. Germline V CDR1 and CDR2: KGHSH, LQKENI. CDR3 nucleotide sequence: TGTGCCAGCTCACCACAGCCGGACACTGAAGCTTTCTTT. It encodes CASSPQPDTEAFF.

The rearrangement links TRBV24-1 to TRBJ1-2; 9 nucleotides agree with TRBD1. In germline, CDR1 is KGHDR, CDR2 SFDVKD. With V trimmed by 4 bases and J by 2 bases, 10 bases remained unmatched. The CDR3 is 17 residues long. CDR3 sequence reads: CATSDRDEGTGNYGYTF. For the CDR3, the DNA is TGTGCCACCAGTGACCGGGATGAGGGGACAGGGAACTATGGCTACACCTTC.

This chain uses TRBV5-6 with TRBJ2-5; 10 bases match TRBD2. Trimming took 0 bases from V and 1 from J; bases not matched to a gene: 12. This CDR3 comprises 19 residues. Germline CDR1 is SGHDT and CDR2 is YYEEEE. The CDR3 DNA reads TGTGCCAGCAGCTTGGCCGGGACAGCGGGAGGGTCGGGCCAAGAGACCCAGTACTTC. Amino acids: CASSLAGTAGGSGQETQYF.

The chain combines TRBV3-1 (or the pseudogene TRBV3-2) with TRBJ1-2; maybe TRBD1 (5 bases). The CDR3 runs to 15 residues. Germline V gives CDR1 LGHDT, CDR2 YNNKEL (reference sequence). Trimming pared 0 bases from V and 1 base from J, leaving 9 bases between. CDR3 residues: CASSQEGAVNYGYTF. The DNA for the CDR3 is TGTGCCAGCAGCCAAGAAGGGGCGGTTAACTATGGCTACACCTTC.

A note on this clone: Other DNA variants within this sample encode the same CDR3. The chain recombines TRBV5-1 with TRBJ1-2, with TRBD1 matching 9 bases. Germline trimming cut 0 bases from V and 4 bases from J; bases unmatched to any gene: 1. The germline gives CDR1 SGHRS, CDR2 YFSETQ. The CDR3 extends over 14 amino acids. CDR3 region: CASSLGTGVYGYTF. In nucleotides, the CDR3 is TGCGCCAGCAGCTTGGGGACAGGGGTCTATGGCTACACCTTC.

This clone was found a few times. The chain combines TRBV11-1 with TRBJ1-2, with D uncertain. Germline loops: CDR1 SGHAT, CDR2 FQDESV (reference sequence). The CDR3 is 12 residues long. The V end was cut by 4 bases, the J end by 4 bases, with 7 bases between. DNA of the CDR3: TGTGCCAGCAGCTCGACGGGCTATGGCTACACCTTC. This encodes CASSSTGYGYTF.

V usage is TRBV11-2 and J usage is TRBJ2-7; a weak D match, TRBD2 (5 bases). CDR3 length: 14 residues. The V gene lost 1 base and the J gene lost 2 bases, with 9 bases spanning the gap. Germline CDR1 is SGHAT and CDR2 is FQNNGV. Here the CDR3 reads CASSLGTGPYEQYF. The CDR3 nucleotides are TGTGCCAGCAGCTTAGGGACTGGGCCCTACGAGCAGTACTTC. Complete variable domain (other parts from reference TRBV11-2 and TRBJ2-7): EAGVAQSPRYKIIEKRQSVAFWCNPISGHATLYWYQQILGQGPKLLIQFQNNGVVDDSQLPKDRFSAERLKGVDSTLKIQPAKLEDSAVYLCASSLGTGPYEQYFGPGTRLTVT.

This clone came up once. The J gene is TRBJ2-1, the V gene TRBV11-2, with D possibly being TRBD1 (5 bases). This CDR3 contains 12 residues. Trimming pared 0 bases from V and 16 bases from J, leaving 13 bases between. The germline V gene has CDR1 SGHAT and CDR2 FQNNGV. CDR3 loop: CASSLEGHPFFF. CDR3 DNA: TGTGCCAGCAGCTTAGAAGGACACCCTTTTTTCTTC.

V is TRBV29-1 and J is TRBJ2-3, with a tentative D call TRBD1 (6 bases). Trimming shortened V by 4 bases and J by 2 bases, and 31 bases separated the two germline ends. CDR1 is SQVTM and CDR2 is ANQGSEA in the germline V gene. CDR3 length equals 20 residues. DNA for the CDR3: TGCAGCGTTGTTTTTTGGGGCTCGACTCAGGGGCTTAACCCCACAGATACGCAGTATTTT. It yields the protein CSVVFWGSTQGLNPTDTQYF.

The rearrangement joins TRBV9 to TRBJ1-6; D unclear. Per germline, CDR1 SGDLS and CDR2 YYNGEE. The CDR3 runs to 15 residues. V gave up 0 bases and J gave up 10 bases, with 14 bases separating them. CDR3 nucleotide sequence: TGTGCCAGCAGCGTAGAGGAGGGAGGTTACTCACCCCTCCACTTT. It encodes CASSVEEGGYSPLHF.

The chain carries TRBV6-5 and TRBJ1-2, with D tentatively TRBD1 (6 bases). The germline CDR1 and CDR2 sequences are MNHEY and SVGAGI. This CDR3 region has 14 residues. Between the trimmed V and J ends, which lost 8 bases and 2 bases, there was a span of 15 bases. The chain's CDR3 is CASLQGERNYGYTF. CDR3 in DNA: TGTGCCAGCTTACAGGGTGAACGCAACTATGGCTACACCTTC.

This chain connects TRBV27 to TRBJ1-5, with 7 nucleotides matching TRBD1. V gave up 5 bases and J gave up 8 bases; unmatched junction bases: 12. The length of the CDR3 is 15 residues. In germline, CDR1 is MNHEY, CDR2 SMNVEV (reference sequence). The CDR3 DNA reads TGTGCCAGCAGTCCCACACAGGGGACTTGGAAGCCCCAGCATTTT. It codes for CASSPTQGTWKPQHF.

The rearrangement joins TRBV10-3 to TRBJ2-3, with 11 bases that match TRBD2. Losses at the gene ends were 2 bases for V and 3 bases for J; bases not matched to a gene: 4. Germline CDR1 is ENHRY and CDR2 is SYGVKD. The CDR3 consists of 16 residues. In DNA form, the CDR3 reads TGTGCCATCAGTGAGGGGCTAGCGGGGGGAACAGATACGCAGTATTTT. Residues: CAISEGLAGGTDTQYF.

The V and J genes are TRBV19 and TRBJ2-7, with a weak D call TRBD1 (6 bases). The CDR3 sequence is 15 residues long. Germline CDR1 and CDR2: LNHDA and SQIVND (reference sequence). V lost 6 bases, J lost 1 base, and 16 bases lay in between. CDR3 sequence: CASRMQGIGSYEQYF. The CDR3 bases are TGTGCCAGTAGAATGCAGGGGATTGGATCCTACGAGCAGTACTTC.

This clone was detected a few times. The chain joins TRBV7-2 to TRBJ1-1; D might be TRBD1 (6 bases). This CDR3 has 17 residues. With 1 base removed from V and 1 base from J, the gap between germline ends came to 16 bases. Germline values: CDR1 SGHTA, CDR2 FQGNSA. The CDR3 spells CASSLVGMGHRNTEAFF. The CDR3 region has the DNA TGTGCCAGCAGCTTAGTAGGAATGGGACACCGGAACACTGAAGCTTTCTTT. The full variable domain, completed using reference TRBV7-2 and TRBJ1-1, is GAGVSQSPSNKVTEKGKDVELRCDPISGHTALYWYRQSLGQGLEFLIYFQGNSAPDKSGLPSDRFSAERTGGSVSTLTIQRTQQEDSAVYLCASSLVGMGHRNTEAFFGQGTRLTVV.

V gene TRBV5-1 combines with J gene TRBJ2-2, with 12 bases fitting TRBD2. There are 14 residues in the CDR3. The V gene's germline CDR1 is SGHRS and CDR2 YFSETQ. The V gene end was trimmed by 8 bases and the J gene end by 5 bases; junction bases not matched to a gene: 4. CDR3 bases: TGCGCCAGTCGGACTAGCGGGACGACCGGGGAGCTGTTTTTT. As protein: CASRTSGTTGELFF. Using reference TRBV5-1 and TRBJ2-2 for the parts outside the CDR3, the full variable domain is KAGVTQTPRYLIKTRGQQVTLSCSPISGHRSVSWYQQTPGQGLQFLFEYFSETQRNKGNFPGRFSGRQFSNSRSEMNVSTLELGDSALYLCASRTSGTTGELFFGEGSRLTVL.

The chain is built from TRBV20-1 and TRBJ1-5; 7 bases match TRBD1. CDR1 is DFQATT, CDR2 SNEGSKA, per germline (reference sequence). The CDR3 is 14 amino acids. Losses at the gene ends were 3 bases for V and 2 bases for J; bases not matched to a gene: 4. The chain's CDR3 is CSASADRGNQPQHF. The CDR3 coding sequence is TGCAGTGCTAGTGCAGACAGGGGCAATCAGCCCCAGCATTTT.

The V and J genes are TRBV19 and TRBJ2-1, with 8 positions matching TRBD2. CDR1 is LNHDA and CDR2 is SQIVND in the germline V gene (reference sequence). With V trimmed by 8 bases and J by 4 bases, 7 bases remained unmatched. The CDR3 extends over 14 amino acids. CDR3 region: CASSPGGDYNEQFF. CDR3 DNA sequence: TGTGCCAGTTCCCCCGGGGGGGATTACAATGAGCAGTTCTTC.